The clone carrying this T cell receptor (beta chain) was found once. Two negative PCRs, clearance, or symptom resolution characterized the recovered Cohort 3 donors. This sample was included in a study of blood T cell repertoires in COVID-19. For the study at large: Nucleic acid was either cDNA or gDNA, and it came from T cells, B-cell-depleted T cells, or PBMCs.

This CDR3 is built from 16 residues. With 4 bases removed from V and 8 bases from J, the gap between germline ends came to 20 bases. The germline V gene encodes CDR1 MNHEY and CDR2 SVGEGT. In the source study's methods: Scientists estimated how many nucleated cells there were by amplifying reference gene primers. TCRdb's copy holds only in-frame clones and misses some; the assay was immunoSEQ multiplex PCR. That table gives V, J and clone size, and the DNA gave D and trimming. The sample lists approximately 300,000 clones, 80% to 95% occurring once. The genes are TRBV6-2 or TRBV6-3 and TRBJ1-4; no clear D. This receptor was obtained from a woman between 25 and 40 years old who had recovered from COVID-19. Specimen: PBMCs or T cells enriched from blood (not recorded which). CDR3 DNA sequence: TGTGCCAGCAGTTTGGAGGTCGGGCACAGCGGAGAAAAACTGTTTTTT. The encoded protein is CASSLEVGHSGEKLFF.